The 21 T cell receptor beta chains below were found in one sample sequenced in a study of cytomegalovirus exposure and HLA in healthy donors (dated by TCRdb to between 2016 and 2019). The method was the immunoSEQ multiplex PCR assay. For the multiplex PCR, a mixture combining 60 forward primers for TCR Vbeta segments and 13 reverse primers for TCR Jbeta segments was used. TCRdb holds this immuneACCESS table with in-frame rearrangements only. Some clones are missing; in checked studies, unresolved V genes explain under half, and the rest has no known cause. The sample table holds some 95,000 clones, of which under 75% were seen once. The ten biggest clones cover less than 1.5% of the sample. What was sequenced was PBMCs. The receptors derive from a female donor in good health and CMV-seronegative.

This clone occurred a few times. J is TRBJ2-3 and V is TRBV7-3; D might be TRBD1 (5 bases). Per germline, CDR1 SGHTA and CDR2 FQGTGA. CDR3 length equals 15 residues. V was trimmed by 2 bases and J by 0 bases, leaving 9 bases between them. Written as DNA, the CDR3 is TGTGCCAGCAGCTTATCAGGGATTAGCACAGATACGCAGTATTTT. Encoded protein: CASSLSGISTDTQYF.

This chain joins TRBV19 and TRBJ2-7; 8 positions match TRBD1. CDR1 is LNHDA, CDR2 SQIVND, per germline (reference sequence). The junction had 6 bases not matched to a gene; V was cut back by 4 bases and J by 4 bases. CDR3 length equals 14 residues. CDR3 residues: CASSNRQGRYEQYF. The CDR3 nucleotides read TGTGCCAGTAGTAACCGACAGGGGAGGTACGAGCAGTACTTC. The entire variable domain, with the rest obtained from reference TRBV19 and TRBJ2-7, is as follows: DGGITQSPKYLFRKEGQNVTLSCEQNLNHDAMYWYRQDPGQGLRLIYYSQIVNDFQKGDIAEGYSVSREKKESFPLTVTSAQKNPTAFYLCASSNRQGRYEQYFGPGTRLTVT.

V gene TRBV19 combines with J gene TRBJ1-1; D perhaps matches TRBD1 (5 bases). Trimming left V 4 bases short and J 7 bases short, with 7 bases between. The CDR3 spans 11 residues. Germline assignment: CDR1 LNHDA and CDR2 SQIVND (reference sequence). CDR3 sequence reads: CASSRDFEAFF. The CDR3 nucleotides read TGTGCCAGTAGTAGGGACTTTGAAGCTTTCTTT.

The chain links TRBV4-3 to TRBJ2-3; 10 positions agree with TRBD2. CDR1 and CDR2 from the germline V gene are LGHNA and YSLEER. The CDR3 is 16 residues long. V was pared by 1 base and J by 6 bases, with 7 bases of the junction left unmatched. DNA of the CDR3: TGCGCCAGCAGCCAAGGGAGCGGGGGGGCAGCCGATACGCAGTATTTT. This codes for CASSQGSGGAADTQYF.

The J gene is TRBJ2-3, the V gene TRBV30; D possibly corresponds to TRBD2 (6 bases). Germline loops: CDR1 GTSNPN, CDR2 SVGIG (reference sequence). V was shortened by 2 bases and J by 2 bases, with 17 bases between the two germline ends. There are 16 residues in the CDR3. DNA of the CDR3: TGTGCCTGGAGTCCGTATCGGGACTCAACCACAGATACGCAGTATTTT. As protein: CAWSPYRDSTTDTQYF. The complete variable domain, with remaining parts taken from reference TRBV30 and TRBJ2-3, reads SQTIHQWPATLVQPVGSPLSLECTVEGTSNPNLYWYRQAAGRGLQLLFYSVGIGQISSEVPQNLSASRPQDRQFILSSKKLLLSDSGFYLCAWSPYRDSTTDTQYFGPGTRLTVL.

The rearrangement uses TRBV30 and TRBJ2-4, with a weak D call TRBD1 (6 bases). Per germline, CDR1 GTSNPN and CDR2 SVGIG (reference sequence). Trimming shortened V by 3 bases and J by 8 bases, and 14 bases separated the two germline ends. This CDR3 contains 13 residues. CDR3 sequence reads: CAWSTGQMDIQYF. The CDR3 DNA sequence: TGTGCCTGGAGCACCGGACAGATGGACATTCAGTACTTC.

The chain is built from TRBV5-1 and TRBJ2-6; 11 nucleotides agree with TRBD1. The CDR3 sequence is 18 residues long. The ends lost 6 bases at V and 0 bases at J; junction bases unmatched: 8. Germline V gives CDR1 SGHRS, CDR2 YFSETQ. CDR3 in DNA: TGCGCCAGCACGAATACCGGGACAGGGGGCTCTGGGGCCAACGTCCTGACTTTC. This sequence encodes CASTNTGTGGSGANVLTF. Using reference TRBV5-1 and TRBJ2-6 for the parts outside the CDR3, the full variable domain is KAGVTQTPRYLIKTRGQQVTLSCSPISGHRSVSWYQQTPGQGLQFLFEYFSETQRNKGNFPGRFSGRQFSNSRSEMNVSTLELGDSALYLCASTNTGTGGSGANVLTFGAGSRLTVL.

This clone has just one count. The chain uses TRBV11-3 and TRBJ1-4; a possible D gene is TRBD1 (5 bases). CDR1 is SGHNT and CDR2 is YENEEA in the germline V gene. The CDR3 extends over 15 amino acids. The V and J ends lost 6 bases and 1 base respectively, with 12 bases between them. The CDR3 spells CASSRDGGTNEKLFF. As DNA, the CDR3 is TGTGCCAGCAGTCGGGACGGGGGAACTAATGAAAAACTGTTTTTT. The full variable domain, in which reference TRBV11-3 and TRBJ1-4 provide the parts outside the CDR3, is EAGVVQSPRYKIIEKKQPVAFWCNPISGHNTLYWYLQNLGQGPELLIRYENEEAVDDSQLPKDRFSAERLKGVDSTLKIQPAELGDSAVYLCASSRDGGTNEKLFFGSGTQLSVL.

The sample holds a few counts of this clone. DNA for the CDR3: TGTGCCAGCAGCCAAAACATCGCCGCTAACTATGGCTACACCTTC. This translates into CASSQNIAANYGYTF. This chain uses TRBV14 with TRBJ1-2; D unresolved. This CDR3 contains 15 residues. CDR1 and CDR2 from the germline V gene are SGHDN and FVKESK. V was shortened by 2 bases and J by 0 bases, with 10 bases between the two germline ends.

The chain has TRBV6-5 and TRBJ1-2; weak D call: TRBD1 (6 bases). The length of the CDR3 is 16 residues. Looked up from germline, CDR1 is MNHEY and CDR2 is SVGAGI. Trimming pared 0 bases from V and 0 bases from J, leaving 11 bases between. In DNA form, the CDR3 reads TGTGCCAGCAGTTACTCACCGGACAGCGCTAACTATGGCTACACCTTC. It codes for CASSYSPDSANYGYTF.

The chain carries TRBV5-1 and TRBJ2-7; 12 bases match TRBD2. Germline CDR1 SGHRS, CDR2 YFSETQ. The CDR3 consists of 16 residues. Germline trimming cut 1 base from V and 6 bases from J; bases unmatched to any gene: 8. CDR3: CASSLTSGRTFGEQYF. The CDR3 coding sequence is TGCGCCAGCAGCTTGACTAGCGGGAGGACTTTTGGCGAGCAGTACTTC. Full variable domain (rest looked up from reference TRBV5-1 and TRBJ2-7): KAGVTQTPRYLIKTRGQQVTLSCSPISGHRSVSWYQQTPGQGLQFLFEYFSETQRNKGNFPGRFSGRQFSNSRSEMNVSTLELGDSALYLCASSLTSGRTFGEQYFGPGTRLTVT.

V usage is TRBV6-1 and J usage is TRBJ2-5, with 14 positions matching TRBD2. Germline values: CDR1 MNHNS, CDR2 SASEGT. The CDR3 loop spans 15 amino acids. The junction had 1 base not matched to a gene; V was cut back by 5 bases and J by 2 bases. CDR3 sequence: CASSRLAGGQETQYF. The DNA for the CDR3 is TGTGCCAGCAGTCGACTAGCGGGAGGGCAAGAGACCCAGTACTTC.

CDR3 in amino acids: CASSLNGQGLYGYTF. The CDR3 DNA is TGCGCCAGCAGCTTGAATGGCCAGGGTTTATATGGCTACACCTTC. The chain employs TRBV5-1 and TRBJ1-2, with D possibly being TRBD1 (5 bases). Germline V gene sequence: CDR1 SGHRS, CDR2 YFSETQ. The CDR3 is 15 amino acids. V dropped 1 base and J dropped 5 bases, with 15 bases sitting between them.

The V gene is TRBV4-1, the J gene TRBJ2-1; 9 bases match TRBD2. CDR3 length equals 19 residues. The germline V gene has CDR1 MGHRA and CDR2 YSYEKL. The V gene end was trimmed by 1 base and the J gene end by 4 bases; junction bases not matched to a gene: 14. CDR3 region: CASSQVMLAGAPGYNEQFF. In DNA form, the CDR3 reads TGCGCCAGCAGCCAAGTGATGTTAGCGGGAGCCCCGGGGTACAATGAGCAGTTCTTC.

The chain links TRBV7-2 to TRBJ2-7; D is possibly TRBD2 (5 bases). The V end was cut by 5 bases, the J end by 2 bases, with 16 bases between. Germline lookup yields CDR1 SGHTA and CDR2 FQGNSA. This CDR3 is 15 amino acids long. The CDR3 reads CASSPRPGVTYEQYF. The CDR3, as DNA: TGTGCCAGCAGCCCCCGTCCCGGGGTCACCTACGAGCAGTACTTC.

In its sample, this clone was seen a few times. The germline gene is not matched at one end of the junction; a read error may be the cause. The V call is TRBV7-9, the J call TRBJ1-2, with D tentatively TRBD1 (5 bases). CDR3 size: 8 residues. The germline gives CDR1 SEHNR, CDR2 FQNEAQ (reference sequence). CDR3 sequence: CASTPDSF. In DNA form, the CDR3 reads TGTGCCAGCACCCCAGACAGCTTC.

The chain joins TRBV6-5 to TRBJ1-5, with D possibly matching TRBD1 (6 bases). From germline, CDR1 is MNHEY and CDR2 SVGAGI. CDR3 size: 15 residues. Trimming pared 8 bases from V and 7 bases from J, leaving 21 bases between. The CDR3 DNA sequence: TGTGCCAGCTCCCCGGGACACCCTGGCCAACAGCCCCAGCATTTT. Its translation: CASSPGHPGQQPQHF.

The chain couples TRBV7-2 to TRBJ2-7; 12 bases align to TRBD2. Trimming removed 0 bases from V and 6 bases from J; junction bases left unmatched: 9. Germline CDR1 reads SGHTA; CDR2 reads FQGNSA. The CDR3 contains 17 residues. The CDR3 protein is CASSLARLAGVGPEQYF. CDR3 sequence (DNA): TGTGCCAGCAGCTTAGCCCGACTAGCGGGAGTCGGACCCGAGCAGTACTTC.

The chain uses TRBV28 and TRBJ2-7; TRBD2 agrees at 12 bases. The CDR3 is 17 amino acids. The J segment lost 5 bases and the V segment lost 4 bases, leaving 12 bases of the junction unmatched. CDR1 is MDHEN and CDR2 is SYDVKM in the germline V gene. DNA of the CDR3: TGTGCCAGCAGTTCTCCTAGCGGGAGGGCCACTAGGGACGAGCAGTACTTC. The encoded protein is CASSSPSGRATRDEQYF.

The chain combines TRBV7-8 with TRBJ1-1, with D unresolved. Trimming left V 1 base short and J 1 base short, with 7 bases between. The CDR3 is 14 residues long. Per germline, CDR1 SGHVS and CDR2 FQNEAQ. The CDR3 sequence: CASSLVSGNTEAFF. Here the CDR3 DNA reads TGTGCCAGCAGCTTAGTGTCAGGGAACACTGAAGCTTTCTTT.

The gene calls are TRBV11-2 and TRBJ2-5, with TRBD2 as a possible D gene (7 bases). The germline V gene encodes CDR1 SGHAT and CDR2 FQNNGV. Trimming removed 1 base from V and 7 bases from J, with 10 bases in between. This CDR3 is 13 amino acids long. Here the CDR3 DNA reads TGTGCCAGCAGCTTAGTTAGGGGGGGGACCCAGTACTTC. It is translated as CASSLVRGGTQYF.